The present T cell receptor (beta chain) was sequenced within a study of T cells in Graves' hyperthyroidism and ophthalmopathy. Study-wide points: A model of 13 V-J pairs discriminated ophthalmopathy from stable hyperthyroidism. Ophthalmopathy, as predicted by the model, came a median about six months after the prediction.

The source material, RNA transcripts, was used to amplify TCR beta CDR3 regions. An initial round of RT-PCR targeting the TCR CDR3 relied on the HTBI primer set. TCRdb analysed the multiplex PCR reads with MiXCR anew, one entry per CDR3 protein. The repertoire consists of hundreds of thousands of distinct CDR3 sequences, with nearly 45% occurring once and the leading ten covering about 7%. Each diagnosis drew on symptoms, thyroxine, TRAb, thyroid ultrasound and orbital computed tomography findings. This clonotype has a single count. What it binds is not known. A much larger clone lies a single base off, so this may be a read error. The receptor comes from an adult man with Graves' disease, either hyperthyroidism or ophthalmopathy (not recorded which). What was sequenced was peripheral blood or thyroid tissue (not recorded which).

CDR3 bases: TGTGCCAGCAGCTTATGGACGGAGGACACTGAAGCTTTCTTT. It is translated as CASSLWTEDTEAFF. The V call is TRBV7-9, the J call TRBJ1-1; no reliable D call. This CDR3 contains 14 residues. V shed 2 bases and J shed 3 bases, with 10 bases lying between them. Germline assignment: CDR1 SEHNR and CDR2 FQNEAQ (reference sequence).